Described below is a single T cell receptor (beta chain) sequence and its context. Whole blood supplied total RNA, and T cells were not sorted. The CDR3 totals 15 residues. Germline assignment: CDR1 MNHNS and CDR2 SASEGT. The sample originates from a study of monozygotic twins with inflammatory bowel disease. Per sample, reverse transcription was split into eight reactions. Added by template switching were UMIs that each held a 6-nucleotide sample barcode. TCRdb reprocessed the 5' RACE reads; each CDR3 protein has one entry and no DNA is given. The repertoire table contains 150,000 to 200,000 distinct CDR3 sequences.

The TCR comes from a human donor with ulcerative colitis or Crohn's disease, or a healthy co-twin of an affected twin (not recorded which). Input material: blood. The chain uses TRBV6-1 and TRBJ1-5; as DNA is missing, the TRBD1 call by TCRdb cannot be tested. The CDR3 region is CASTALRGAGQPQHF.